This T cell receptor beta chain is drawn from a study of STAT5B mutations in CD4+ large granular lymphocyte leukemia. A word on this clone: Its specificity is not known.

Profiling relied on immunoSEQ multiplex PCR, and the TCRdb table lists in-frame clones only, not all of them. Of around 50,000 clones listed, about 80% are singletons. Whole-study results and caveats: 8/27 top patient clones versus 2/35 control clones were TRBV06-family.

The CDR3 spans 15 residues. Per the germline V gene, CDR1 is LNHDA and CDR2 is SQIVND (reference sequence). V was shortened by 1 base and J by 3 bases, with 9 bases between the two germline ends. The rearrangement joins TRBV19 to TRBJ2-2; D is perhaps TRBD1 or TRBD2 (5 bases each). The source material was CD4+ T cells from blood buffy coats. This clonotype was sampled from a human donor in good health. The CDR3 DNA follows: TGTGCCAGTAGTATAGGAGGGGTCCACACCGGGGAGCTGTTTTTT. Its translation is CASSIGGVHTGELFF.